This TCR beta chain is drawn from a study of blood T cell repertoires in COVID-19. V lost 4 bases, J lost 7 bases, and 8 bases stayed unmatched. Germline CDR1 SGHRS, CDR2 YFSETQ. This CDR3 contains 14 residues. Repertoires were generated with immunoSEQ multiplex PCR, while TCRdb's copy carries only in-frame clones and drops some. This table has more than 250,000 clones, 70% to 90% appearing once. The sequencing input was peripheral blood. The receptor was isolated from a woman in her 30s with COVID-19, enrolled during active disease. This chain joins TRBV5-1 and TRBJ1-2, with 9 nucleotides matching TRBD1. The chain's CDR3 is CASSLGTGPSGYTF. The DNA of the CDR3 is TGCGCCAGCAGCCTCGGGACAGGGCCATCTGGCTACACCTTC.